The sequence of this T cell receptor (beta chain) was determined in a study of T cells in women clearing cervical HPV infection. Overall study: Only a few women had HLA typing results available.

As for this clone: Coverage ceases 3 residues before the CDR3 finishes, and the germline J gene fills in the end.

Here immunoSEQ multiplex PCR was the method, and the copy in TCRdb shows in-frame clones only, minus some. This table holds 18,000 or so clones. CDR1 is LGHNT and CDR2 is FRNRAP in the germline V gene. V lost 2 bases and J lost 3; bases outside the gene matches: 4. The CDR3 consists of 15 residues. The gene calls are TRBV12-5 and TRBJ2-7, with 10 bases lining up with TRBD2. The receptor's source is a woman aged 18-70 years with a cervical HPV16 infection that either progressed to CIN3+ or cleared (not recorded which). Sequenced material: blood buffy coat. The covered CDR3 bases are TGTGCTAGTGGTTTGCCCATAGCGGGGGGCTACGAG. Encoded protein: CASGLPIAGGYE. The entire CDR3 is CASGLPIAGGYEQYF. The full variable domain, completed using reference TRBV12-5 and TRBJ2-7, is DARVTQTPRHKVTEMGQEVTMRCQPILGHNTVFWYRQTMMQGLELLAYFRNRAPLDDSGMPKDRFSAEMPDATLATLKIQPSEPRDSAVYFCASGLPIAGGYEQYFGPGTRLTVT.